Each of the 29 T cell receptor beta chains below was sequenced from the same sample in a study of blood T cell repertoires in COVID-19. The method was immunoSEQ multiplex PCR; TCRdb's version includes in-frame clones alone and lacks a portion of them. The sample carries roughly 120,000 clones, approximately 83% recorded once. Sample: peripheral blood. These TCRs come from a woman in her 70s with acute or convalescent COVID-19.

The chain uses TRBV11-2 and TRBJ1-2, with 10 bases aligning to TRBD1. The CDR3 runs to 13 residues. CDR1 and CDR2 (germline): SGHAT, FQNNGV. V was pared by 5 bases and J by 8 bases, with 5 bases of the junction left unmatched. The chain's CDR3 is CASSAGQGSGYTF. The CDR3 region has the DNA TGTGCCAGCAGCGCGGGACAGGGGAGCGGCTACACCTTC. The whole variable domain, filled in from reference TRBV11-2 and TRBJ1-2, reads EAGVAQSPRYKIIEKRQSVAFWCNPISGHATLYWYQQILGQGPKLLIQFQNNGVVDDSQLPKDRFSAERLKGVDSTLKIQPAKLEDSAVYLCASSAGQGSGYTFGSGTRLTVV.

The chain recombines TRBV10-3 with TRBJ2-7, with TRBD2 matching over 8 bases. CDR1 ENHRY and CDR2 SYGVKD come from the germline V gene. The ends lost 3 bases at V and 5 bases at J; junction bases unmatched: 6. CDR3 size: 14 residues. This CDR3 reads CAISDSAGDHEQYF. The CDR3 coding sequence is TGTGCCATCAGTGATTCAGCGGGGGACCACGAGCAGTACTTC.

The chain combines TRBV19 with TRBJ2-7; 9 bases agree with TRBD1. The germline gives CDR1 LNHDA, CDR2 SQIVND (reference sequence). The CDR3 runs 15 residues. Losses at the gene ends were 3 bases for V and 4 bases for J; bases not matched to a gene: 7. The CDR3 region has the DNA TGTGCCAGTAGTATCAGGCGACAGGGGGGTTACGAGCAGTACTTC. Protein product: CASSIRRQGGYEQYF. The full variable domain, in which reference TRBV19 and TRBJ2-7 provide the parts outside the CDR3, is DGGITQSPKYLFRKEGQNVTLSCEQNLNHDAMYWYRQDPGQGLRLIYYSQIVNDFQKGDIAEGYSVSREKKESFPLTVTSAQKNPTAFYLCASSIRRQGGYEQYFGPGTRLTVT.

The chain couples TRBV5-1 to TRBJ2-3; TRBD2 agrees at 9 bases. V shed 0 bases, J shed 4 bases, and the junction held 0 bases outside the gene matches. The CDR3 is 14 residues long. Germline lookup yields CDR1 SGHRS and CDR2 YFSETQ. DNA of the CDR3: TGCGCCAGCAGCTTGGGCGGGAGGGCAGATACGCAGTATTTT. Translating gives CASSLGGRADTQYF. Combining the CDR3 with reference TRBV5-1 and TRBJ2-3 gives the whole variable domain KAGVTQTPRYLIKTRGQQVTLSCSPISGHRSVSWYQQTPGQGLQFLFEYFSETQRNKGNFPGRFSGRQFSNSRSEMNVSTLELGDSALYLCASSLGGRADTQYFGPGTRLTVL.

This clone turned up a few times. This chain links TRBV5-1 with TRBJ1-6, with 7 bases fitting TRBD1. There are 15 residues in the CDR3. CDR1 SGHRS and CDR2 YFSETQ come from the germline V gene. J lost 4 bases, V lost 4 bases, and 5 bases had no gene match. The CDR3 nucleotides are TGCGCCAGCAGCCCTGGACAGGCTTATAATTCACCCCTCCACTTT. Translation: CASSPGQAYNSPLHF.

The chain joins TRBV10-3 to TRBJ2-2; a weak D match, TRBD1 (6 bases). Trimming took 6 bases from V and 6 from J, leaving 14 bases between them. There are 14 residues in the CDR3. In germline, CDR1 is ENHRY, CDR2 SYGVKD. This CDR3 is CAISSGVQAGELFF. The CDR3, as DNA: TGTGCCATCAGCTCAGGGGTGCAAGCCGGGGAGCTGTTTTTT.

The CDR3 here is CASSPYNSPLHF. The DNA for the CDR3 is TGTGCCAGCAGCCCTTATAATTCACCCCTCCACTTT. The chain joins TRBV7-8 to TRBJ1-6; D unclear. CDR3 size: 12 residues. Germline loops: CDR1 SGHVS, CDR2 FQNEAQ. V was shortened by 5 bases and J by 4 bases, with 3 bases between the two germline ends.

The chain carries TRBV28 and TRBJ2-5; 12 nucleotides match TRBD2. Germline trimming cut 4 bases from V and 2 bases from J; bases unmatched to any gene: 17. The CDR3 has 20 amino acids. Germline CDR1 and CDR2: MDHEN and SYDVKM. The CDR3 is CASSSTAGLAGSTSQETQYF. The CDR3 DNA is TGTGCCAGCAGTTCTACGGCGGGACTAGCGGGTAGTACTTCTCAAGAGACCCAGTACTTC.

The CDR3 DNA sequence: TGTGCCAGCGGTGGGCTAGCGGCCCCCTACGAGCAGTACTTC. It codes for CASGGLAAPYEQYF. The chain combines TRBV27 with TRBJ2-7, with TRBD2 matching 7 bases. The V and J ends lost 8 bases and 2 bases, in that order; junction bases with no gene match: 9. CDR1 and CDR2 (germline): MNHEY, SMNVEV (reference sequence). CDR3 size: 14 residues.

The rearrangement uses TRBV5-4 and TRBJ1-2; D call uncertain. Germline V lookup: CDR1 SGHNT, CDR2 YYREEE (reference sequence). The CDR3 totals 13 residues. V was shortened by 4 bases and J by 7 bases, with 14 bases between the two germline ends. The CDR3 sequence: CASSHSGGGGYTF. The CDR3 DNA follows: TGTGCCAGCAGCCACAGCGGTGGAGGTGGCTACACCTTC.

The J gene is TRBJ1-1, the V gene TRBV5-1, with TRBD1 matching over 10 bases. This CDR3 contains 13 residues. With V trimmed by 5 bases and J by 6 bases, 4 bases remained unmatched. Germline CDR1 and CDR2: SGHRS and YFSETQ. The CDR3 reads CASSGQGDAEAFF. The CDR3 DNA is TGCGCCAGCAGTGGACAGGGGGACGCTGAAGCTTTCTTT.

This chain links TRBV19 with TRBJ1-6; weak D call: TRBD1 (5 bases). Germline-derived CDR1 and CDR2 are LNHDA and SQIVND (reference sequence). The V and J ends lost 1 base and 5 bases respectively, with 18 bases between them. The CDR3 runs to 18 residues. CDR3 in amino acids: CASSIAVSGTKNNSPLHF. As DNA, the CDR3 is TGTGCCAGTAGTATAGCGGTAAGCGGGACGAAAAATAATTCACCCCTCCACTTT.

The chain carries TRBV15 and TRBJ1-1, with D perhaps TRBD1 (5 bases). V was cut by 0 bases and J by 7 bases, with 12 bases left in between. CDR1 LNHNV and CDR2 YYDKDF come from the germline V gene (reference sequence). CDR3 length: 14 amino acids. The CDR3 is CATSRDLGPLEAFF. The CDR3 DNA reads as TGTGCCACCAGCAGAGATCTGGGGCCCCTTGAAGCTTTCTTT.

This chain connects TRBV5-6 to TRBJ1-4; D is unresolved. CDR3 size: 16 residues. V was shortened by 0 bases and J by 0 bases, with 9 bases between the two germline ends. Germline V gene sequence: CDR1 SGHDT, CDR2 YYEEEE. The DNA for the CDR3 is TGTGCCAGCAGCTTGGGGCCCCGATCAACTAATGAAAAACTGTTTTTT. It yields the protein CASSLGPRSTNEKLFF.

On this clone: The sample holds other DNA sequences that translate to the same CDR3. The rearrangement joins TRBV19 to TRBJ2-5, with 11 bases matching TRBD2. Germline-derived CDR1 and CDR2 are LNHDA and SQIVND (reference sequence). The CDR3 length is 14 residues. Trimming removed 5 bases from V and 5 bases from J; junction bases left unmatched: 4. The DNA for the CDR3 is TGTGCCAGTAGTCCTCGGACTAGCGGGGAGACCCAGTACTTC. Its translation: CASSPRTSGETQYF.

The chain recombines TRBV7-9 with TRBJ1-2; possible D gene TRBD1, 6 bases. Trimming removed 0 bases from V and 3 bases from J, with 11 bases in between. Germline V gives CDR1 SEHNR, CDR2 FQNEAQ (reference sequence). The CDR3 consists of 15 residues. For the CDR3, the DNA is TGTGCCAGCAGCTTAGCGCTCAGACAGGACTATGGCTACACCTTC. Its protein is CASSLALRQDYGYTF.

The CDR3 here is CATSRDYGNEQFF. The DNA of the CDR3 is TGTGCCACCAGCAGAGATTACGGTAATGAGCAGTTCTTC. The rearrangement joins TRBV15 to TRBJ2-1; D is unresolved. The CDR3 length is 13 residues. Trimming removed 0 bases at V and 7 bases at J, with 7 bases between. CDR1 LNHNV and CDR2 YYDKDF come from the germline V gene (reference sequence).

This clone was counted only a few times. The V and J genes are TRBV19 and TRBJ1-2, with 9 bases matching TRBD1. Trimming cost V 5 bases and J 2 bases; bases outside gene matches: 12. The germline V gene encodes CDR1 LNHDA and CDR2 SQIVND (reference sequence). The CDR3 extends over 17 amino acids. The CDR3 DNA follows: TGTGCCAGTAGTCCCTCCTTGTACAGGGGGCAAAACTATGGCTACACCTTC. This encodes CASSPSLYRGQNYGYTF.

In regard to this clone: At one end the junction does not follow the germline gene, possibly because of a read error. This chain connects TRBV28 to TRBJ1-4; 7 positions match TRBD1. The CDR3 runs 13 residues. Germline V CDR1 and CDR2: MDHEN, SYDVKM. The CDR3 reads CASSLGQQGRRVF. The CDR3 DNA reads TGTGCCAGCAGTTTAGGTCAACAGGGGAGAAGAGTTTTT.

This clone appeared a few times. J is TRBJ2-5 and V is TRBV7-9; D may be TRBD1 (6 bases). CDR1 and CDR2 (germline): SEHNR, FQNEAQ (reference sequence). This CDR3 has 17 residues. V lost 4 bases to trimming and J lost 2 bases, with 20 bases between them. The CDR3 is CASSSQETGTFQETQYF. CDR3 sequence (DNA): TGTGCCAGCAGCTCTCAAGAGACCGGGACATTTCAAGAGACCCAGTACTTC.

The V call is TRBV15, the J call TRBJ2-1, with 9 positions matching TRBD1. V dropped 0 bases and J dropped 6; count of bases not matched to a gene: 3. Germline V gene sequence: CDR1 LNHNV, CDR2 YYDKDF (reference sequence). The CDR3 runs to 15 residues. In nucleotides, the CDR3 is TGTGCCACCAGCAGAGATTGGGGACAGGGCAATGAGCAGTTCTTC. Its protein is CATSRDWGQGNEQFF.

This chain connects TRBV5-4 to TRBJ1-2; 11 bases are a match to TRBD1. V trimming: 4 bases; J trimming: 5 bases; junction bases outside the gene matches: 4. The germline CDR1 and CDR2 sequences are SGHNT and YYREEE (reference sequence). CDR3 length equals 14 residues. The DNA for the CDR3 is TGTGCCAGCAGCCACCGGGACAGGGGGTATGGCTACACCTTC. This translates into CASSHRDRGYGYTF. Complete variable domain (other parts from reference TRBV5-4 and TRBJ1-2): ETGVTQSPTHLIKTRGQQVTLRCSSQSGHNTVSWYQQALGQGPQFIFQYYREEENGRGNFPPRFSGLQFPNYSSELNVNALELDDSALYLCASSHRDRGYGYTFGSGTRLTVV.

The genes are TRBV19 and TRBJ2-3; no clear D gene. This CDR3 comprises 13 residues. V was trimmed by 6 bases and J by 4 bases, leaving 11 bases between them. Germline CDR1 LNHDA, CDR2 SQIVND (reference sequence). The CDR3 loop is CASSPLSADTQYF. The CDR3 DNA reads TGTGCCAGTAGCCCCCTGAGCGCAGATACGCAGTATTTT.

The chain links TRBV2 to TRBJ2-1, with 8 nucleotides matching TRBD2. V dropped 8 bases and J dropped 3; count of bases not matched to a gene: 3. The CDR3 has 13 amino acids. The germline V gene encodes CDR1 SNHLY and CDR2 FYNNEI. This chain's CDR3 is CASELADYNEQFF. CDR3 nucleotide sequence: TGTGCCAGCGAACTAGCGGACTACAATGAGCAGTTCTTC.

This chain links TRBV5-1 with TRBJ2-7; 10 nucleotides line up with TRBD1. Looked up from germline, CDR1 is SGHRS and CDR2 is YFSETQ. With V trimmed by 4 bases and J by 5 bases, 6 bases remained unmatched. The CDR3 extends over 14 amino acids. The CDR3 loop reads CASSVDRGSHEQYF. As DNA, the CDR3 is TGCGCCAGCAGCGTGGACAGGGGGAGCCACGAGCAGTACTTC.

V is TRBV9 and J is TRBJ2-3, with D perhaps matching TRBD2 (6 bases). CDR3 length: 12 amino acids. The V gene lost 5 bases and the J gene lost 4 bases, with 8 bases spanning the gap. The germline V gene has CDR1 SGDLS and CDR2 YYNGEE. The CDR3 reads CASSWEADTQYF. CDR3 sequence (DNA): TGTGCCAGCAGTTGGGAGGCAGATACGCAGTATTTT.

The J gene is TRBJ2-3, the V gene TRBV2; TRBD2 matches 16 bases. Trimming took 5 bases from V and 4 from J; bases not matched to a gene: 6. Per the germline V gene, CDR1 is SNHLY and CDR2 is FYNNEI. This CDR3 has 17 amino acids. The CDR3 coding sequence is TGTGCCAGCAGTCAGGGGACTAGCGGGAGGGCCTCAGATACGCAGTATTTT. As protein: CASSQGTSGRASDTQYF.

This clone was detected only once. The chain links TRBV6-5 to TRBJ1-2, with TRBD1 identical over 9 bases. Trimming took 5 bases from V and 3 from J; bases not matched to a gene: 4. CDR3 length: 14 amino acids. CDR1 MNHEY and CDR2 SVGAGI come from the germline V gene. The CDR3 spells CASSPGQGHYGYTF. The DNA of the CDR3 is TGTGCCAGCAGTCCTGGACAGGGGCACTATGGCTACACCTTC.

This chain connects TRBV12-3 or TRBV12-4 to TRBJ2-7; 7 nucleotides line up with TRBD2. The CDR3 consists of 13 residues. V lost 10 bases, J lost 5 bases, and 11 bases stayed unmatched. CDR3 loop: CATSGEGRHEQYF. CDR3 nucleotide sequence: TGTGCCACCTCCGGGGAGGGCCGGCACGAGCAGTACTTC.